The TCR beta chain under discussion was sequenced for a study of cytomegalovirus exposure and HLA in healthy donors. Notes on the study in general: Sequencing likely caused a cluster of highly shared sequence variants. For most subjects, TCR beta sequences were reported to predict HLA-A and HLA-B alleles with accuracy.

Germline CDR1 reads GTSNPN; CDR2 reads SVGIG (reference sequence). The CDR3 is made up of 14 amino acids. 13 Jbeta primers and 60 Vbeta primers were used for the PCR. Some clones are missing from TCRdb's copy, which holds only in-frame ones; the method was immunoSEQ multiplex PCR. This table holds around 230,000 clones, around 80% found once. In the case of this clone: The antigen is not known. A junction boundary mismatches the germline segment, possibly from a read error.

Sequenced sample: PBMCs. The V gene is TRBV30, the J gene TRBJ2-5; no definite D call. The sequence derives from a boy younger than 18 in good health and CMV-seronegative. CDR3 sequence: CAWTGLAYQGTQYF. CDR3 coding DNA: TGTGCCTGGACTGGCTTAGCATACCAAGGGACCCAGTACTTC. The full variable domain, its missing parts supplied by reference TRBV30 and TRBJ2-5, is SQTIHQWPATLVQPVGSPLSLECTVEGTSNPNLYWYRQAAGRGLQLLFYSVGIGQISSEVPQNLSASRPQDRQFILSSKKLLLSDSGFYLCAWTGLAYQGTQYFGPGTRLLVL.